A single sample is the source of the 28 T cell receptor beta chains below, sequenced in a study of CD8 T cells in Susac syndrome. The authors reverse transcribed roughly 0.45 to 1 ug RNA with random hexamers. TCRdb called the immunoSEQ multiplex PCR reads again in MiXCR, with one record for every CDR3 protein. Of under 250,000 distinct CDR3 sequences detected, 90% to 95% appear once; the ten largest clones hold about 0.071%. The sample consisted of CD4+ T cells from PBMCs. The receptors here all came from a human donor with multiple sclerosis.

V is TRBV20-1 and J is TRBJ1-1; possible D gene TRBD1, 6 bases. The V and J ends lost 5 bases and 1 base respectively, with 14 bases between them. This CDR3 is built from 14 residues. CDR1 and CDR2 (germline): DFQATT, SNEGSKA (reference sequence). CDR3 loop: CSAFPGHQNTEAFF. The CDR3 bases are TGCAGTGCTTTTCCGGGACACCAGAACACTGAAGCTTTCTTT.

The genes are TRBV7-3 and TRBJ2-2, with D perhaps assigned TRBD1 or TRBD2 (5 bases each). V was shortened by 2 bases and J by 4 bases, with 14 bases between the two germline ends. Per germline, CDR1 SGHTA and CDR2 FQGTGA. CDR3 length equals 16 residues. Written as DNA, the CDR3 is TGTGCCAGCAGCTTATGGGGGACGGATGGCACCGGGGAGCTGTTTTTT. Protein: CASSLWGTDGTGELFF.

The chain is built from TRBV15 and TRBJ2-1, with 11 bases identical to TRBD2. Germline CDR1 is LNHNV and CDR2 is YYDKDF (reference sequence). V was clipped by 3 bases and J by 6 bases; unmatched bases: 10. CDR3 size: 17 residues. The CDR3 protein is CATSSLIAGGPFNEQFF. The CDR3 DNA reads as TGTGCCACCAGCAGCCTCATAGCGGGAGGGCCCTTCAATGAGCAGTTCTTC.

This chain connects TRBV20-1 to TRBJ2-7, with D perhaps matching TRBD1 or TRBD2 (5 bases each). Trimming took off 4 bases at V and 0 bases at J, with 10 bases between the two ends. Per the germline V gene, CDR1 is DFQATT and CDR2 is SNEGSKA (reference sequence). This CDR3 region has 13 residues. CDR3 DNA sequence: TGCAGTGCTACCAGGGACGGCTCCTACGAGCAGTACTTC. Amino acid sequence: CSATRDGSYEQYF.

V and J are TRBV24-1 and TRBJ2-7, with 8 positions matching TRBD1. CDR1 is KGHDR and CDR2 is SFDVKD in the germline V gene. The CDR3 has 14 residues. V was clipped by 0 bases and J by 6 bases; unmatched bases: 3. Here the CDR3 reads CATSDLPGGLEQYF. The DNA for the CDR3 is TGTGCCACCAGTGATTTGCCAGGGGGCCTCGAGCAGTACTTC.

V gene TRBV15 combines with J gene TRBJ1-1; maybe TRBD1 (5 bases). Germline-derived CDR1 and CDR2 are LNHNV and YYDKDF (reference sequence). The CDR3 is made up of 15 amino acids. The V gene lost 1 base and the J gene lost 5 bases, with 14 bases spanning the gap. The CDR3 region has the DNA TGTGCCACCAGCAGAGGGTCGGGGGAAGGGACTGAAGCTTTCTTT. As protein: CATSRGSGEGTEAFF.

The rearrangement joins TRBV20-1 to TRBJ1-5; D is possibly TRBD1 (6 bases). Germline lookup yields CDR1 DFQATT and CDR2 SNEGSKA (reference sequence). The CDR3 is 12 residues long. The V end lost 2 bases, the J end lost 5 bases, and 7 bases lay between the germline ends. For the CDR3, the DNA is TGCAGTGCTAGACGGACAGATCAGCCCCAGCATTTT. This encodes CSARRTDQPQHF.

DNA of the CDR3: TGTGCCACCGCAGGCGGGAGATACTACGAGCAGTACGTC. Amino acids: CATAGGRYYEQYV. The genes are TRBV2 and TRBJ2-7; TRBD2 matches at 7 bases. The CDR3 length is 13 residues. The junction had 9 bases not matched to a gene; V was cut back by 10 bases and J by 3 bases. The germline V gene has CDR1 SNHLY and CDR2 FYNNEI.

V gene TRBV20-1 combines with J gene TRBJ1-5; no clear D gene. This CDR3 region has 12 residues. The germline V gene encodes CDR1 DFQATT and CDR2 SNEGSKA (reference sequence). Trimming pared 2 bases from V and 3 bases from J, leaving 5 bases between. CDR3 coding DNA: TGCAGTGCTAGATCCCCCAATCAGCCCCAGCATTTT. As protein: CSARSPNQPQHF.

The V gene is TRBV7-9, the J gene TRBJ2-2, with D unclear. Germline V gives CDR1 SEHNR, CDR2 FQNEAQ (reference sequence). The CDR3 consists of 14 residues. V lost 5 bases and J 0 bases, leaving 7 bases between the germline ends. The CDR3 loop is CASSPDTNTGELFF. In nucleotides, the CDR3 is TGTGCCAGCAGCCCCGACACGAACACCGGGGAGCTGTTTTTT.

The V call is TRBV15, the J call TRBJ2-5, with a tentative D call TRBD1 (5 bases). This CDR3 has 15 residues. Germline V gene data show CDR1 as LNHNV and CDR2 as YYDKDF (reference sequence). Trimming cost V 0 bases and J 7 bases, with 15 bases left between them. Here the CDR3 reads CATSRDVTAQGTQYF. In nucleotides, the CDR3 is TGTGCCACCAGCAGAGATGTGACAGCCCAGGGGACCCAGTACTTC.

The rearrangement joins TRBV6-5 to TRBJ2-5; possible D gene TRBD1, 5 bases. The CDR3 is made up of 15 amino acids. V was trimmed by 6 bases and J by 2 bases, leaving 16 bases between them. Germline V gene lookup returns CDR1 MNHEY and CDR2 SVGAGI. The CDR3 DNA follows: TGTGCCAGCAGAGCCTCAACAGGATCTCAAGAGACCCAGTACTTC. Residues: CASRASTGSQETQYF.

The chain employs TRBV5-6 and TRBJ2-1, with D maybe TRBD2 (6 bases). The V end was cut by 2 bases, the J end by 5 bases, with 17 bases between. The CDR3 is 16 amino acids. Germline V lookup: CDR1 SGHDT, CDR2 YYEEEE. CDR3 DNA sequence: TGTGCCAGCAGCTTCCCCCGGGACTGGAGAGACAATGAGCAGTTCTTC. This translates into CASSFPRDWRDNEQFF.

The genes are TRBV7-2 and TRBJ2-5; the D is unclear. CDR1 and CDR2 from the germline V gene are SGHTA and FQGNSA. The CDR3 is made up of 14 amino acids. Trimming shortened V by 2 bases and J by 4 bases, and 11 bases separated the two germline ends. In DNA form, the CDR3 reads TGTGCCAGCAGCTTAAAAGCATCTCGAGAGACCCAGTACTTC. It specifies CASSLKASRETQYF.

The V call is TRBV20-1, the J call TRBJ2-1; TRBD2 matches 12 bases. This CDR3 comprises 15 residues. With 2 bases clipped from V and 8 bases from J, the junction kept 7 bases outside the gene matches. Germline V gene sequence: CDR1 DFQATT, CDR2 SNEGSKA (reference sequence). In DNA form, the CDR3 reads TGCAGTGCTAGAACACCTAGCGGGGGGGTCCATGAGCAGTTCTTC. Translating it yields CSARTPSGGVHEQFF.

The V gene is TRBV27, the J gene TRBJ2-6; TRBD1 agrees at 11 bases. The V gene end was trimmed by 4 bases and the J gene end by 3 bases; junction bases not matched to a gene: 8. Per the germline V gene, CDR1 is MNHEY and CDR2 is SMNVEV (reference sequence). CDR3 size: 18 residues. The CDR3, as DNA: TGTGCCAGCAGTTATTCCGGGACAGGGGGGAGTGGGGCCAACGTCCTGACTTTC. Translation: CASSYSGTGGSGANVLTF.

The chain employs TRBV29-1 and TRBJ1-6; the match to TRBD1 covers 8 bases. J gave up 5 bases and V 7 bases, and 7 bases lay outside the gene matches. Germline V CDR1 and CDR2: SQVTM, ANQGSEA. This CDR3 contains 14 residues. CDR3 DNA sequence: TGCAGCGCGGACAGGGATCGGCATAATTCACCCCTCCACTTT. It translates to CSADRDRHNSPLHF.

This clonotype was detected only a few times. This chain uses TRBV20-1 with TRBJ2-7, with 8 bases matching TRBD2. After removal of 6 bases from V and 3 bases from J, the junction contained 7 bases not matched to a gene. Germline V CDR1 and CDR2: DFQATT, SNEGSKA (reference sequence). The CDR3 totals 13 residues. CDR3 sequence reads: CSAQSGGLYEQYF. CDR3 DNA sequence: TGCAGTGCCCAATCGGGGGGGCTCTACGAGCAGTACTTC.

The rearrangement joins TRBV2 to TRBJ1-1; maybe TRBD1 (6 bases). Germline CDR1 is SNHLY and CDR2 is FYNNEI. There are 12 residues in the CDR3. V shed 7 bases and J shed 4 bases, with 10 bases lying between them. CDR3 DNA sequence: TGTGCCAGCACTGGAGGGGGCACTGAAGCTTTCTTT. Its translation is CASTGGGTEAFF.

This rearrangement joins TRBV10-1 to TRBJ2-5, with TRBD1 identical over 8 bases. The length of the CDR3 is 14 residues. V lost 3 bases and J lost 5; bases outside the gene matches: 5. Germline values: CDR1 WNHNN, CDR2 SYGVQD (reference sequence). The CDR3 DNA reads TGCGCCAGCAGTGAAGCAGGGGGCCACGAGACCCAGTACTTC. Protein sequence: CASSEAGGHETQYF.

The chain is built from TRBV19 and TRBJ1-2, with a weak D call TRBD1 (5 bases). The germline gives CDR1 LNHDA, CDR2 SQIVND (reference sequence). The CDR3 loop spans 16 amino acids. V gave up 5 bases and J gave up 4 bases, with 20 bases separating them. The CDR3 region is CASSSLWRGDIYGYTF. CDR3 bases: TGTGCCAGTAGTTCCCTTTGGAGGGGAGATATCTATGGCTACACCTTC.

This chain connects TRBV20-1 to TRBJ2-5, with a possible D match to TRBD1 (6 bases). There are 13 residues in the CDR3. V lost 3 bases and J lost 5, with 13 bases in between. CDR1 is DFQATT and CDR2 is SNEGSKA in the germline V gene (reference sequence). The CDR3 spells CSARITGSETQYF. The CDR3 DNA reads TGCAGTGCTAGGATTACAGGGAGCGAGACCCAGTACTTC.

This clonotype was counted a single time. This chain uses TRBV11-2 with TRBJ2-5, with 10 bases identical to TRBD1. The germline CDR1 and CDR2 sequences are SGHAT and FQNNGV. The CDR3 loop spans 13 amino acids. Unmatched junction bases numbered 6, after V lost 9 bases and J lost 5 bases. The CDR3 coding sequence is TGTGCCAGTGGACAGGGGGTGGGGGAGACCCAGTACTTC. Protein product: CASGQGVGETQYF. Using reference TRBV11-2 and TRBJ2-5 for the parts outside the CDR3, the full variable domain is EAGVAQSPRYKIIEKRQSVAFWCNPISGHATLYWYQQILGQGPKLLIQFQNNGVVDDSQLPKDRFSAERLKGVDSTLKIQPAKLEDSAVYLCASGQGVGETQYFGPGTRLLVL.

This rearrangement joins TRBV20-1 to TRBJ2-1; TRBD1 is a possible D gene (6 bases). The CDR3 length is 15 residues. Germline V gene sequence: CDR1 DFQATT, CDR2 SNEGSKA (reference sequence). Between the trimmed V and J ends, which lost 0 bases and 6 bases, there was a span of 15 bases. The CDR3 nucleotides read TGCAGTGCTAGAGATGGGCAGGGGCCCTTCAATGAGCAGTTCTTC. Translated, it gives CSARDGQGPFNEQFF.

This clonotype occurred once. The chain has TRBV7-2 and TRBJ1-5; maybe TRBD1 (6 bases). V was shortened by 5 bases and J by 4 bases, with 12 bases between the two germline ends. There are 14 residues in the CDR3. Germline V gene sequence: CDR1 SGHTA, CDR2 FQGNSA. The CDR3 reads CASSLGTMNQPQHF. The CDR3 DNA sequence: TGTGCCAGCAGCCTAGGGACAATGAATCAGCCCCAGCATTTT.

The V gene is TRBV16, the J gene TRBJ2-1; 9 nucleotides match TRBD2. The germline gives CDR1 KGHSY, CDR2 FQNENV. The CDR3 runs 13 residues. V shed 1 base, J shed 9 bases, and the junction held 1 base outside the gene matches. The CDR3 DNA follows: TGTGCCAGCAGCCAATTGCGGGAGGGTGAGCAGTTCTTC. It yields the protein CASSQLREGEQFF.

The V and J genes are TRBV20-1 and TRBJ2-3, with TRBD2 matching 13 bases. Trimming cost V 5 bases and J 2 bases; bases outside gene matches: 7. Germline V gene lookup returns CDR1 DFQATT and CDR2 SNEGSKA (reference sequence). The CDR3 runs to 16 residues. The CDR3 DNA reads TGCAGTGCTCCTAAGGGACTAGCGGGGCCCACAGATACGCAGTATTTT. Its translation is CSAPKGLAGPTDTQYF.

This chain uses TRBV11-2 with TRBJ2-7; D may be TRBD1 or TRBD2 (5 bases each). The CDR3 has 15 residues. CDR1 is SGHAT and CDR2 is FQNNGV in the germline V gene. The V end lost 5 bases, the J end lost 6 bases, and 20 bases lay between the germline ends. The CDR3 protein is CASSPPGTKYREQYV. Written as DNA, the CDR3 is TGTGCCAGCAGCCCACCCGGGACGAAGTATCGCGAGCAGTACGTC.